This TCR beta chain emerged from a study of CD8 T cells in Susac syndrome. RNA was extracted with the RNeasy kit, and a quantity of roughly 0.5 to 1 ug was reverse transcribed using random hexamers. Amplification of the TCR beta CDR3 was carried out by immunoSEQ multiplex PCR, which spanned a total of 54 Vbeta and 13 Jbeta segments. One entry per CDR3 protein results from TCRdb running MiXCR on the immunoSEQ multiplex PCR reads. The sample consists of around 130,000 distinct CDR3 sequences, about 95% of them appearing once. The CDR3 consists of 13 residues. V lost 9 bases, J lost 2 bases, and 14 bases lay in between. Germline CDR1 is SEHNR and CDR2 is FQNEAQ (reference sequence). In this sample, this clonotype turned up once. TCR beta sequences were obtained from blood CD8+ and CD4+ T cells. Controls matched for age and sex were healthy donors.

Sequencing input: CD4+ T cells from PBMCs. The chain couples TRBV7-9 to TRBJ2-7; D call uncertain. This clonotype originated in a human donor in good health. The CDR3 nucleotides read TGTGCCAGTACTACAGACGGGCCCTACGAGCAGTACTTC. Protein sequence: CASTTDGPYEQYF.